The T cell receptor beta chain described here comes from a study of T cell responses to AZD1222 COVID-19 vaccine. Study observations and caveats: A rise in Spike-specific TCR breadth and depth followed two AZD1222 doses. Spike-spanning, vaccine-associated CD4 TCRs were dominant at 160-218 and 743-854. Unmutated variant regions are reportedly targeted by nearly half of spike-specific TCRs. In a largely white British group with more females than males, clonal diversity was possibly underestimated.

CDR1 is LNHDA, CDR2 SQIVND, per germline (reference sequence). The CDR3 is 15 amino acids. The V gene lost 5 bases and the J gene lost 3 bases, with 14 bases spanning the gap. TCRdb's table, derived via immunoSEQ multiplex PCR, lists solely in-frame clones and lacks some. The table records 100,000 to 150,000 clones, approximately 91% of them present only once. Worth noting for this clone: Its target is not known.

The TCR was taken from an adult who received the AZD1222 COVID-19 vaccine. The rearrangement links TRBV19 to TRBJ1-5; weak D call: TRBD1 (5 bases). The sequenced sample was peripheral blood, obtained 28 days after the second AZD1222 dose. The CDR3 region has the DNA TGTGCCAGTAGTGGGGACGGGTACATCAATCAGCCCCAGCATTTT. It yields the protein CASSGDGYINQPQHF. Filled out from reference TRBV19 and TRBJ1-5, the complete variable domain reads DGGITQSPKYLFRKEGQNVTLSCEQNLNHDAMYWYRQDPGQGLRLIYYSQIVNDFQKGDIAEGYSVSREKKESFPLTVTSAQKNPTAFYLCASSGDGYINQPQHFGDGTRLSIL.